The source of this TCR beta chain is a study of T cell responses to AZD1222 COVID-19 vaccine. General observations from the study: Across the whole spike, CD4 TCRs peaked at regions 160-218 and 743-854. Researchers took repertoire samples only after the peak T cell response had come. Compared with day 0, the breadth and depth of the Spike-specific TCR repertoire rose significantly after two doses of AZD1222. White British people made up most donors, females outnumbered males, and clonal diversity was possibly underestimated.

Libraries were prepared by immunoSEQ multiplex PCR; TCRdb keeps only in-frame clonotypes and omits some of them. The table records about 180,000 clones, roughly 94% of them present only once. A remark on this clone: Antigen unknown.

Germline V CDR1 and CDR2: GTSNPN, SVGIG (reference sequence). V shed 7 bases, J shed 8 bases, and the junction held 8 bases outside the gene matches. The CDR3 is made up of 13 amino acids. The rearrangement uses TRBV30 and TRBJ1-6; 7 nucleotides match TRBD1. Sequenced material: peripheral blood, taken 28 days after the second AZD1222 dose. The source is an adult who received the AZD1222 COVID-19 vaccine. CDR3 sequence: CAYLRGSDSPLHF. CDR3 sequence (DNA): TGTGCCTACCTCAGGGGGTCTGATTCACCCCTCCACTTT.